This passage covers 29 T cell receptor beta chains from one sample sequenced in a study of cytomegalovirus exposure and HLA in healthy donors. In the PCR, 60 Vbeta and 13 Jbeta primers were used. The protocol was immunoSEQ multiplex PCR, while the TCRdb copy is restricted to in-frame clones and leaves out a portion. The sample consists of 160,000 or so clones, 80% to 90% of them appearing once. The sequencing input was PBMCs. These receptors all come from a woman aged 45-59 years in good health and CMV-seronegative.

This chain links TRBV9 with TRBJ1-3; the match to TRBD1 covers 10 bases. Germline CDR1 reads SGDLS; CDR2 reads YYNGEE. CDR3 size: 17 residues. The J segment lost 2 bases and the V segment lost 4 bases, leaving 9 bases of the junction unmatched. The CDR3 nucleotides are TGTGCCAGCAGCCTCGCGGGACAGGGGATGACTGGAAACACCATATATTTT. As protein: CASSLAGQGMTGNTIYF. The whole variable domain, remainder taken from reference TRBV9 and TRBJ1-3, is DSGVTQTPKHLITATGQRVTLRCSPRSGDLSVYWYQQSLDQGLQFLIQYYNGEERAKGNILERFSAQQFPDLHSELNLSSLELGDSALYFCASSLAGQGMTGNTIYFGEGSWLTVV.

The chain has TRBV7-2 and TRBJ2-5; 9 positions agree with TRBD2. The CDR3 totals 14 residues. Germline CDR1 SGHTA, CDR2 FQGNSA. V shed 5 bases, J shed 1 base, and the junction held 2 bases outside the gene matches. The CDR3 spells CASSGREGQETQYF. CDR3 sequence (DNA): TGTGCCAGCAGCGGGCGGGAGGGCCAAGAGACCCAGTACTTC.

This clone was found once. The CDR3 loop is CAISEGRGNRVEAFF. As DNA, the CDR3 is TGTGCCATCAGTGAGGGGCGGGGGAACCGGGTTGAAGCTTTCTTT. This chain links TRBV10-3 with TRBJ1-1; tentative D call: TRBD1 (5 bases). The ends were cut back, 2 bases at V and 7 bases at J, with 17 bases in the middle. The germline CDR1 and CDR2 sequences are ENHRY and SYGVKD. The CDR3 is made up of 15 amino acids.

The rearrangement uses TRBV18 and TRBJ1-6; 9 nucleotides agree with TRBD1. Per germline, CDR1 KGHSH and CDR2 LQKENI. J lost 8 bases, V lost 4 bases, and 3 bases had no gene match. The CDR3 totals 14 residues. CDR3 region: CASSRTGDYSPLHF. In DNA form, the CDR3 reads TGTGCCAGCTCACGGACAGGGGATTATTCACCCCTCCACTTT.

The rearrangement uses TRBV5-1 and TRBJ1-4, with D possibly TRBD1 on 5 matching bases. Germline lookup yields CDR1 SGHRS and CDR2 YFSETQ. CDR3 length: 16 residues. Trimming left V 0 bases short and J 3 bases short, with 12 bases between. In DNA form, the CDR3 reads TGCGCCAGCAGCTTGGCCCCCCAGGGTGCTAATGAAAAACTGTTTTTT. It translates to CASSLAPQGANEKLFF.

The chain joins TRBV23-1 to TRBJ1-1; tentative D call: TRBD1 (5 bases). TRBV23-1 is marked as an open reading frame, function uncertain. The germline V and J ends were trimmed by 0 bases and 10 bases, with 15 bases remaining between them. The CDR3 has 14 residues. The CDR3 bases are TGCGCCAGCAGTCAATCGACGGACAACATCACAGCTTTCTTT. This gives the protein CASSQSTDNITAFF.

Only a few counts were recorded for this clone. The rearrangement links TRBV5-5 to TRBJ1-6; 7 bases agree with TRBD1. Germline-derived CDR1 and CDR2 are SGHKS and YYEKEE (reference sequence). V lost 4 bases to trimming and J lost 9 bases; unmatched junction nucleotides: 7. CDR3 size: 14 residues. CDR3 in DNA: TGTGCCAGCAGCCCAGGGGGGCGCGGTTCACCCCTCCACTTT. Its translation is CASSPGGRGSPLHF. Full variable domain (remainder filled in from reference TRBV5-5 and TRBJ1-6): DAGVTQSPTHLIKTRGQQVTLRCSPISGHKSVSWYQQVLGQGPQFIFQYYEKEERGRGNFPDRFSARQFPNYSSELNVNALLLGDSALYLCASSPGGRGSPLHFGNGTRLTVT.

The CDR3 protein is CASSLKGPGAGTEAFF. The CDR3, as DNA: TGTGCCAGCAGCCTTAAGGGTCCAGGGGCCGGCACTGAAGCTTTCTTT. The rearrangement links TRBV7-2 to TRBJ1-1; tentatively, D is TRBD1 (6 bases). The germline gives CDR1 SGHTA, CDR2 FQGNSA. The ends were cut back, 5 bases at V and 4 bases at J, with 20 bases in the middle. The CDR3 is 16 amino acids.

The J gene is TRBJ1-5, the V gene TRBV6-1; D perhaps matches TRBD1 (6 bases). CDR3 size: 14 residues. V was shortened by 9 bases and J by 4 bases, with 16 bases between the two germline ends. CDR1 is MNHNS and CDR2 is SASEGT in the germline V gene. The CDR3 sequence: CASILTGTNQPQHF. CDR3 DNA: TGTGCCAGTATCTTAACAGGGACGAATCAGCCCCAGCATTTT.

This sequence joins TRBV28 and TRBJ2-7; TRBD1 matches 9 bases. J was trimmed by 6 bases and V by 4 bases; bases with no gene match: 13. Germline CDR1 reads MDHEN; CDR2 reads SYDVKM. The CDR3 totals 16 residues. The CDR3 nucleotides are TGTGCCAGCAGTTCTACCACCGGGACAGGGTTGTTCGAGCAGTACTTC. Translating it yields CASSSTTGTGLFEQYF.

This chain connects TRBV7-9 to TRBJ1-2; tentative D call: TRBD1 (5 bases). The CDR3 length is 13 residues. Germline loops: CDR1 SEHNR, CDR2 FQNEAQ (reference sequence). V gave up 8 bases and J gave up 1 base, with 11 bases separating them. The CDR3 DNA follows: TGTGCCAGCGGGGCGGGGAATAACTATGGCTACACCTTC. Translating it yields CASGAGNNYGYTF.

CDR3 DNA sequence: TGTGCCAGCAGCGCCCGAGTGGGACTAGCGCCAGATACGCAGTATTTT. This sequence encodes CASSARVGLAPDTQYF. The rearrangement links TRBV7-2 to TRBJ2-3, with 10 bases lining up with TRBD2. J gave up 4 bases and V 5 bases, and 9 bases lay outside the gene matches. The CDR3 consists of 16 residues. Looked up from germline, CDR1 is SGHTA and CDR2 is FQGNSA.

The chain joins TRBV19 to TRBJ1-1; 7 bases agree with TRBD1. CDR3 size: 14 residues. Germline V lookup: CDR1 LNHDA, CDR2 SQIVND (reference sequence). The J segment lost 1 base and the V segment lost 5 bases, leaving 4 bases of the junction unmatched. The CDR3 coding sequence is TGTGCCAGTAGTCTCCAGGGGGGGAACACTGAAGCTTTCTTT. This codes for CASSLQGGNTEAFF.

The chain uses TRBV6-1 and TRBJ1-3, with D possibly matching TRBD1 (6 bases). In germline, CDR1 is MNHNS, CDR2 SASEGT. CDR3 length: 14 residues. The V gene lost 6 bases and the J gene lost 1 base, with 10 bases spanning the gap. For the CDR3, the DNA is TGTGCCAGCAGCCAAGGGGGTTCTGGAAACACCATATATTTT. It encodes CASSQGGSGNTIYF.

The chain employs TRBV7-2 and TRBJ2-5; 11 bases match TRBD2. The CDR3 is 14 residues long. The junction had 0 bases not matched to a gene; V was cut back by 1 base and J by 5 bases. Germline assignment: CDR1 SGHTA and CDR2 FQGNSA. CDR3 nucleotide sequence: TGTGCCAGCAGCTTAGGGACTAGCGGGGAGACCCAGTACTTC. Protein: CASSLGTSGETQYF.

V is TRBV5-8 and J is TRBJ2-1, with TRBD1 identical over 7 bases. The CDR3 consists of 17 residues. The junction had 13 bases not matched to a gene; V was cut back by 4 bases and J by 3 bases. Germline CDR1 and CDR2: SGHTS and YDEGEE. CDR3 nucleotides: TGTGCCAGCAGCCCTGGTACCGACAGGGAAATCTACAATGAGCAGTTCTTC. Translating gives CASSPGTDREIYNEQFF.

The V gene is TRBV14, the J gene TRBJ2-7; TRBD2 might be the D (5 bases). This CDR3 is built from 20 residues. Germline assignment: CDR1 SGHDN and CDR2 FVKESK. Trimming shortened V by 0 bases and J by 0 bases, and 24 bases separated the two germline ends. CDR3 amino acids: CASSQEGPNADGMTSYEQYF. CDR3 nucleotide sequence: TGTGCCAGCAGCCAAGAAGGCCCGAACGCAGACGGGATGACCTCCTACGAGCAGTACTTC. Filled out from reference TRBV14 and TRBJ2-7, the complete variable domain reads EAGVTQFPSHSVIEKGQTVTLRCDPISGHDNLYWYRRVMGKEIKFLLHFVKESKQDESGMPNNRFLAERTGGTYSTLKVQPAELEDSGVYFCASSQEGPNADGMTSYEQYFGPGTRLTVT.

This clone was recorded only once. The chain employs TRBV7-9 and TRBJ2-7; D may be TRBD1 (6 bases). Germline CDR1 and CDR2: SEHNR and FQNEAQ (reference sequence). V was pared by 4 bases and J by 3 bases, with 16 bases between. The CDR3 has 15 residues. The CDR3: CASSSLQGRGYEQYF. The DNA for the CDR3 is TGTGCCAGCAGCTCACTACAGGGTCGGGGCTACGAGCAGTACTTC.

J is TRBJ2-7 and V is TRBV5-1; 7 positions agree with TRBD1. Germline V gene lookup returns CDR1 SGHRS and CDR2 YFSETQ. The V segment lost 5 bases and the J segment 7 bases; nucleotides outside the gene matches: 6. The CDR3 is 12 residues long. The CDR3 DNA is TGCGCCAGCAGACGACAGGGTGAAGAGCAGTACTTC. Its protein product is CASRRQGEEQYF.

The chain couples TRBV25-1 to TRBJ2-3, with no clear D. The CDR3 covers 13 residues. The ends were cut back, 6 bases at V and 0 bases at J, with 7 bases in the middle. Germline-derived CDR1 and CDR2 are MGHDK and SYGVNS. CDR3 in amino acids: CASRAPSTDTQYF. The CDR3 coding sequence is TGTGCCAGCAGAGCGCCTAGCACAGATACGCAGTATTTT.

The chain joins TRBV7-2 to TRBJ1-1; TRBD1 agrees at 9 bases. CDR1 and CDR2 (germline): SGHTA, FQGNSA. The CDR3 extends over 16 amino acids. Trimming removed 3 bases from V and 2 bases from J; junction bases left unmatched: 7. CDR3 nucleotides: TGTGCCAGCAGCTTTACAGGGGGCGCTGAAAACACTGAAGCTTTCTTT. It specifies CASSFTGGAENTEAFF.

This rearrangement joins TRBV5-6 to TRBJ2-3; 9 bases agree with TRBD1. V lost 0 bases to trimming and J lost 5 bases; unmatched junction nucleotides: 4. Germline CDR1 reads SGHDT; CDR2 reads YYEEEE. CDR3 size: 15 residues. CDR3 sequence reads: CASSLDTGGRDTQYF. CDR3 nucleotide sequence: TGTGCCAGCAGCTTGGATACAGGGGGCAGAGATACGCAGTATTTT.

The V call is TRBV7-9, the J call TRBJ2-2, with 7 bases fitting TRBD2. With 5 bases clipped from V and 0 bases from J, the junction kept 9 bases outside the gene matches. In germline, CDR1 is SEHNR, CDR2 FQNEAQ (reference sequence). The CDR3 sequence is 17 residues long. CDR3 loop: CASSGRLAETNTGELFF. The DNA for the CDR3 is TGTGCCAGCAGCGGGCGACTAGCTGAAACGAACACCGGGGAGCTGTTTTTT.

V and J are TRBV5-1 and TRBJ2-7, with D uncertain. Germline assignment: CDR1 SGHRS and CDR2 YFSETQ. This CDR3 spans 13 amino acids. Trimming left V 5 bases short and J 2 bases short, with 11 bases between. Here the CDR3 reads CASSRDITYEQYF. The CDR3 nucleotides read TGCGCCAGCAGTCGCGACATCACCTACGAGCAGTACTTC. Combining the CDR3 with reference TRBV5-1 and TRBJ2-7 gives the whole variable domain KAGVTQTPRYLIKTRGQQVTLSCSPISGHRSVSWYQQTPGQGLQFLFEYFSETQRNKGNFPGRFSGRQFSNSRSEMNVSTLELGDSALYLCASSRDITYEQYFGPGTRLTVT.

The chain employs TRBV5-4 and TRBJ1-2, with D possibly being TRBD1 (5 bases). Trimming shortened V by 7 bases and J by 3 bases, and 16 bases separated the two germline ends. This CDR3 spans 14 amino acids. Per germline, CDR1 SGHNT and CDR2 YYREEE (reference sequence). CDR3 region: CASSTSRADYGYTF. CDR3 DNA: TGTGCCAGCTCCACTTCCAGGGCGGACTATGGCTACACCTTC.

The chain uses TRBV6-6 and TRBJ2-7, with TRBD2 matching over 9 bases. This CDR3 contains 15 residues. Germline loops: CDR1 MNHNY, CDR2 SVGAGI (reference sequence). The ends lost 4 bases at V and 4 bases at J; junction bases unmatched: 8. CDR3 bases: TGTGCCAGCAGTTCTCCCAGAAGCGGGAGGTACGAGCAGTACTTC. Translated: CASSSPRSGRYEQYF.

The rearrangement joins TRBV5-6 to TRBJ2-5; 9 bases line up with TRBD1. The V segment lost 3 bases and the J segment 4 bases; nucleotides outside the gene matches: 1. Germline V CDR1 and CDR2: SGHDT, YYEEEE. CDR3 length: 13 amino acids. CDR3 region: CASSWGQGETQYF. CDR3 sequence (DNA): TGTGCCAGCAGCTGGGGACAGGGAGAGACCCAGTACTTC.

The CDR3: CASSGTGDYGYTF. The CDR3 coding sequence is TGTGCCAGCAGTGGGACAGGTGACTATGGCTACACCTTC. The chain carries TRBV2 and TRBJ1-2, with TRBD1 matching 7 bases. This CDR3 has 13 amino acids. CDR1 is SNHLY, CDR2 FYNNEI, per germline. Trimming cost V 4 bases and J 3 bases; bases outside gene matches: 2.

The V and J genes are TRBV29-1 and TRBJ1-1; the D is unclear. The CDR3 contains 13 residues. V shed 4 bases and J shed 5 bases, with 14 bases lying between them. The germline V gene has CDR1 SQVTM and CDR2 ANQGSEA. The CDR3 nucleotides are TGCAGCGTTGCTATGGGCAGAGCAACTGAAGCTTTCTTT. The encoded protein is CSVAMGRATEAFF.